The present entry profiles one TCR beta chain with its context. This clonotype was found a few times. Its cognate antigen has yet to be identified. Nothing much larger sits one base from this clone, and base qualities are not available. This specimen belongs to a study of post-analysis software for immune sequencing data (dated by TCRdb to 2013 to 2016). Notes on the research overall: Disease courses on record covered relapsing-remitting, secondary progressive and progressive-relapsing multiple sclerosis, though some patients had no subtype annotation. The patient repertoires were compared against roughly 12 previously published healthy control repertoires obtained from donors aged 6 to 25 years. A subset of samples was prepared in parallel using single-end sample barcoding, then pooled and co-amplified after Illumina adapter ligation. What the work shows at the level of the full study, not this receptor alone: The multiple sclerosis patient group was slightly younger than the control group. Strong co-clustering of samples prepared in the same batch was shown by direct clustering with F measure, prompting a batch-effect correction. Roughly 5 TRBV segments, including TRBV5-6, TRBV5-1 and TRBV20-1, were significantly more frequent in patients than controls. Multiple sclerosis patients had significantly lower normalized Chao1 diversity than controls, a result that suggests substantial peripheral T-cell clonal expansion.

CDR1 and CDR2 are drawn from the germline V gene: LGHNA, YSLEER. Here V drops 0 bases and J drops 4 bases, and the junction holds 8 bases not matched to any gene. The CDR3 contains 16 residues, cysteine and phenylalanine counted. Here the CDR3 DNA is all that survives: 48 bases in frame from base 1. The library was made by PCR. The sequencer listed for this sample is Illumina HiSeq 2500. To reduce PCR and sequencing biases, unique molecular identifiers were built into the TCR beta cDNA libraries. About 500,000 cDNA molecules were obtained for every 1 to 10 million input T cells, so each molecule roughly corresponded to one T cell. Patient libraries were prepared and sequenced with the same protocol used for the earlier healthy control dataset. Samples belonging to the same batch were prepared together, multiplexed and sequenced on a shared HiSeq lane. In the authors' own workflow: MIGEC handled the raw barcoded reads, throwing out single-read molecular identifier groups before consensus assembly and CDR3 extraction. Clonotype tables were post-analysed with VDJtools, normalizing diversity by down-sampling all datasets to the smallest sample size. To correct batch-related cross-sample contamination, repertoire overlap clustering matched CDR3 amino acid sequences but not nucleotide sequences. TCRdb reran the public reads through fastp at Q25 and MiXCR, keeping productive beta chains. Identical CDR3 proteins give one entry, which carries the most common genes and DNA. The V and J calls were not made by the authors but by TCRdb's processing. This sample lists hundreds of thousands of distinct CDR3 sequences; just under 30% were detected once. The ten largest clones take up around 0.56% of the sample.

TCR beta repertoires were profiled from peripheral blood of roughly 13 young patients with multiple sclerosis to demonstrate the VDJtools post-analysis software. The multiple sclerosis patients were children and adolescents ranging in age from roughly 6 to 15 years. This receptor was identified in a girl between 5 and 17 years old with multiple sclerosis. Sequenced: blood. The V and J segments used are TRBV4-3 and TRBJ1-2; the central 7 bases match TRBD1. The CDR3 protein: CASSQESAGGAYGYTF. In nucleotides, the sequence is TGCGCCAGCAGCCAAGAATCGGCAGGGGGGGCCTATGGCTACACCTTC.